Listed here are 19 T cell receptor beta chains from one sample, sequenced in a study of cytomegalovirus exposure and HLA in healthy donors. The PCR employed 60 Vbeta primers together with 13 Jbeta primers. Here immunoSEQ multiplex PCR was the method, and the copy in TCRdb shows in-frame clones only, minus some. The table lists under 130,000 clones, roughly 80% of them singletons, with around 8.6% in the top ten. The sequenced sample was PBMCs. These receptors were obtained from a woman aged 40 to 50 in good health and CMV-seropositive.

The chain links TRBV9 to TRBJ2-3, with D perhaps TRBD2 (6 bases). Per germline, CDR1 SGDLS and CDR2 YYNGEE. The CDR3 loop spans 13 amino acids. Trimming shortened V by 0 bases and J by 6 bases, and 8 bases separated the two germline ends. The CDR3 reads CASSVARGDTQYF. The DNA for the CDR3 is TGTGCCAGCAGCGTAGCCCGGGGGGATACGCAGTATTTT.

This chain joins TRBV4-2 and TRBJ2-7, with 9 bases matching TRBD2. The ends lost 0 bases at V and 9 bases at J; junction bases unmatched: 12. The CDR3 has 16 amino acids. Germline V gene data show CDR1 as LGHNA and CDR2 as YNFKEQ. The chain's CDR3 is CASSQDPNNSGRGQYF. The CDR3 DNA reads TGTGCCAGCAGCCAAGATCCGAACAATAGCGGGAGAGGGCAGTACTTC.

The CDR3 loop reads CSADQGFEQFF. In DNA form, the CDR3 reads TGCAGTGCTGATCAGGGATTTGAGCAGTTCTTC. The rearrangement links TRBV20-1 to TRBJ2-1; perhaps TRBD1 as D (5 bases). The V end was cut by 5 bases, the J end by 9 bases, with 11 bases between. CDR3 length: 11 amino acids. The germline CDR1 and CDR2 sequences are DFQATT and SNEGSKA (reference sequence).

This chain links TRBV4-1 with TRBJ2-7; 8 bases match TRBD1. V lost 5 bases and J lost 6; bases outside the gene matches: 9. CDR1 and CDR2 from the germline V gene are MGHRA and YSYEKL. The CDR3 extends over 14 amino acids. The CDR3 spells CASSYDRGSIEQYF. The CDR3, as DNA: TGCGCCAGCAGCTACGACAGGGGCTCAATCGAGCAGTACTTC.

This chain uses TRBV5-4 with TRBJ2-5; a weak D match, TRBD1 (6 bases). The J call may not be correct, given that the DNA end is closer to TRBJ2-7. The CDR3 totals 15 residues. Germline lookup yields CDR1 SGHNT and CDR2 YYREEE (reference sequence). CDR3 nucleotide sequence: TGTGCCAGCAGCGCGCAGGACAGTCGCTCCTACGAGCAGTACTTC. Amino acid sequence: CASSAQDSRSYEQYF.

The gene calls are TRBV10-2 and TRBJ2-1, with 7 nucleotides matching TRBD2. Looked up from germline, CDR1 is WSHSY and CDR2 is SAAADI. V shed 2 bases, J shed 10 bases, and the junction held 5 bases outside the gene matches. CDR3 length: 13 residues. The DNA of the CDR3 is TGCGCCAGCAGTGAGACGCGGGGAGGGGAGCAGTTCTTC. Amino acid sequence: CASSETRGGEQFF.

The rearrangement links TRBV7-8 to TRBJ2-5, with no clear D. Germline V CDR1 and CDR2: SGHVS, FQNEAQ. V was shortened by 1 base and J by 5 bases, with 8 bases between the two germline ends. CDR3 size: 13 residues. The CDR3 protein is CASSLGARETQYF. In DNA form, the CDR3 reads TGTGCCAGCAGCTTAGGTGCGCGGGAGACCCAGTACTTC. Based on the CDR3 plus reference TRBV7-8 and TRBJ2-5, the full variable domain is GAGVSQSPRYKVAKRGQDVALRCDPISGHVSLFWYQQALGQGPEFLTYFQNEAQLDKSGLPSDRFFAERPEGSVSTLKIQRTQQEDSAVYLCASSLGARETQYFGPGTRLLVL.

CDR3 DNA: TGCGCCAGCAGCCAAGAAATACTCCGGAGCGGGAGAAAGGACGAGCAGTACTTC. Its translation: CASSQEILRSGRKDEQYF. This chain connects TRBV4-1 to TRBJ2-7; 8 bases match TRBD2. Germline-derived CDR1 and CDR2 are MGHRA and YSYEKL. V lost 0 bases and J lost 5; bases outside the gene matches: 15. The CDR3 has 18 residues.

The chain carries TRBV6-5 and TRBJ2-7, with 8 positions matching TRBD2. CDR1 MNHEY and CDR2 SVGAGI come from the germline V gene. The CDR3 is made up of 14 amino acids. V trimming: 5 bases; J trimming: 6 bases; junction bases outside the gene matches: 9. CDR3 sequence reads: CASSPPGLATEQYF. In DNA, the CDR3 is TGTGCCAGCAGTCCCCCCGGACTAGCAACCGAGCAGTACTTC.

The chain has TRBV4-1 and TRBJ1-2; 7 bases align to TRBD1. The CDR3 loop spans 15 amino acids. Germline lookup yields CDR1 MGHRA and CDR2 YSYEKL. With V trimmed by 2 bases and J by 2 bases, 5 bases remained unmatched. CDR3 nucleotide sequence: TGCGCCAGCAGCCAAATCGCGGGACAGAACTATGGCTACACCTTC. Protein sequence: CASSQIAGQNYGYTF.

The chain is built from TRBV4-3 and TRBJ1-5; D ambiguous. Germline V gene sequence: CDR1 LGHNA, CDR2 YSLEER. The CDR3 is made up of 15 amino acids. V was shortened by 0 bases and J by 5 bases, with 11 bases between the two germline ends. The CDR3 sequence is CASSQDLIYDQPQHF. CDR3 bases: TGCGCCAGCAGCCAAGATCTAATCTATGATCAGCCCCAGCATTTT.

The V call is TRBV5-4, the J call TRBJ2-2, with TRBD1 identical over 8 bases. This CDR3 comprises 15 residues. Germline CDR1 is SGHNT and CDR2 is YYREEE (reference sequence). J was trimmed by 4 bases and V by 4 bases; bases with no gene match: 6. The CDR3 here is CASSTVQGGTGELFF. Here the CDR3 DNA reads TGTGCCAGCAGCACTGTACAGGGGGGCACCGGGGAGCTGTTTTTT.

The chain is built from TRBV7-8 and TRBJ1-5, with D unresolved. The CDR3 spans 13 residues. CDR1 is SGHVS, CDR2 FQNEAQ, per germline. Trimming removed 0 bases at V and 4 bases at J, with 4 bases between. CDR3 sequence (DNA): TGTGCCAGCAGCTTAGCGCAGAATCAGCCCCAGCATTTT. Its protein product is CASSLAQNQPQHF. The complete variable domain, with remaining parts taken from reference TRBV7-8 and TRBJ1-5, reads GAGVSQSPRYKVAKRGQDVALRCDPISGHVSLFWYQQALGQGPEFLTYFQNEAQLDKSGLPSDRFFAERPEGSVSTLKIQRTQQEDSAVYLCASSLAQNQPQHFGDGTRLSIL.

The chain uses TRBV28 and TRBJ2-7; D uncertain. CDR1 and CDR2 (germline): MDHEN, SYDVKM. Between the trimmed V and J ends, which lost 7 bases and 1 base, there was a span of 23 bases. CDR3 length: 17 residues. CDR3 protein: CASTSYAAIKQSYEQYF. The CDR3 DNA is TGTGCCAGCACCTCGTATGCCGCGATCAAGCAATCCTACGAGCAGTACTTC.

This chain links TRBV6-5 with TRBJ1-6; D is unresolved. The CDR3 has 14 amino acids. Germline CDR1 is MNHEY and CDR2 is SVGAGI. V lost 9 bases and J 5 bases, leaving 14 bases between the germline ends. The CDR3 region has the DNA TGTGCCAGACCCTCCGGGGTCCATAATTCACCCCTCCACTTT. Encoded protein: CARPSGVHNSPLHF.

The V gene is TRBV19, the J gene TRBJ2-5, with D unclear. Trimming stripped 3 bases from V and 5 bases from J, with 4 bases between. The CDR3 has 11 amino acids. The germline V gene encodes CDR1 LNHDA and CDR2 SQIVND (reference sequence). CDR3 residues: CASSIMETQYF. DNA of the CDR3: TGTGCCAGTAGTATTATGGAGACCCAGTACTTC.

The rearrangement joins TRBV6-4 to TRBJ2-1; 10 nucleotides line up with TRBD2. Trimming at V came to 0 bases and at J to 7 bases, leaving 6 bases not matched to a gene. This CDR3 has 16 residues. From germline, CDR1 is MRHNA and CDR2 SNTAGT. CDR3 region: CASSDSSSGGENEQFF. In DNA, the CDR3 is TGTGCCAGCAGTGACTCGTCAAGCGGGGGGGAGAATGAGCAGTTCTTC.

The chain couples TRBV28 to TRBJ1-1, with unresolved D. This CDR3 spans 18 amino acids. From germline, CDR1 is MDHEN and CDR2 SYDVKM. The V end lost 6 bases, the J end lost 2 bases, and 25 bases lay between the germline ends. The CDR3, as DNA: TGTGCCAGCAGGGGAGCCCCCAGAGCCCTTTGGGCCAACACTGAAGCTTTCTTT. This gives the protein CASRGAPRALWANTEAFF.

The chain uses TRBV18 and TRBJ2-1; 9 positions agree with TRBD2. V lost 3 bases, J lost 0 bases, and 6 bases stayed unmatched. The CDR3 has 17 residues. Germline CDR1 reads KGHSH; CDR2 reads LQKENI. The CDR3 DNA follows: TGTGCCAGCTCACCCACACTTAGCGGGAGCTCCTACAATGAGCAGTTCTTC. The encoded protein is CASSPTLSGSSYNEQFF.